These 2 T cell receptor beta chains came from one sample sequenced in a study of tumor T cells in aggressive B-cell lymphoma. Measured with immunoSEQ multiplex PCR; TCRdb has only the in-frame clones, and not every one. The sample records about 5,600 clones, 70% to 85% being singletons. Sequencing was performed on tumor tissue. All receptors derive from an adult with diffuse large B cell lymphoma.

The J gene is TRBJ2-4, the V gene TRBV11-1; the D is unclear. The germline V and J ends were trimmed by 2 bases and 2 bases, with 7 bases remaining between them. Germline loops: CDR1 SGHAT, CDR2 FQDESV (reference sequence). The CDR3 is 14 amino acids. The CDR3 DNA sequence: TGTGCCAGCAGCTTACAGGAAACCAAAAACATTCAGTACTTC. Translation: CASSLQETKNIQYF.

This sequence joins TRBV6-5 and TRBJ2-7, with 7 nucleotides matching TRBD2. Looked up from germline, CDR1 is MNHEY and CDR2 is SVGAGI. CDR3 length: 13 amino acids. V trimming: 6 bases; J trimming: 2 bases; junction bases outside the gene matches: 4. CDR3 bases: TGTGCCAGCAGAAGGGCGGGGGCCTACGAGCAGTACTTC. Translated, it gives CASRRAGAYEQYF.